This T cell receptor (beta chain) came from a study of blood T cell repertoires in COVID-19. Overall study context: Acute and convalescent COVID-19 specimens originated in the United States, Italy and Spain.

Assay used: immunoSEQ multiplex PCR; TCRdb lists only in-frame clones, some missing. The sample includes about 320,000 clones, about nine tenths of them seen just once. Symptom resolution, clearance, or two negative PCRs marked the recovered donors of Cohort 3. This receptor was identified in a man between 60 and 75 years old who had recovered from COVID-19. Sequencing was performed on PBMCs or T cells enriched from blood (not recorded which).

CDR3 sequence reads: CATGQGTDTQYF. The CDR3 coding sequence is TGTGCCACAGGACAGGGAACAGATACGCAGTATTTT. The chain carries TRBV2 and TRBJ2-3; 8 nucleotides align to TRBD1. Germline loops: CDR1 SNHLY, CDR2 FYNNEI. CDR3 length: 12 amino acids. The V and J ends lost 10 bases and 3 bases, in that order; junction bases with no gene match: 3.